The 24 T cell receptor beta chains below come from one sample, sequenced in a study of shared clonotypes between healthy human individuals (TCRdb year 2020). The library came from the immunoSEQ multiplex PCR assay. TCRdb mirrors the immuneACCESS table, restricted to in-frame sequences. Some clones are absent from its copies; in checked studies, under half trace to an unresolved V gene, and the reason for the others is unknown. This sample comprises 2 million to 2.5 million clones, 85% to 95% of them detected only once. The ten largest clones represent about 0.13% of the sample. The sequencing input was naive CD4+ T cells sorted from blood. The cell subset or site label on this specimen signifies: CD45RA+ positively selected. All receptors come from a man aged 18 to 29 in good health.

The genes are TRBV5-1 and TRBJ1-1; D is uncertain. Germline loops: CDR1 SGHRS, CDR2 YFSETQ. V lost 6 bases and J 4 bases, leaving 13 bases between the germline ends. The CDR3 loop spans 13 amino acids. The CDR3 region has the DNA TGCGCCAGCAAGGTTACCCAATTCACTGAAGCTTTCTTT. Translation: CASKVTQFTEAFF.

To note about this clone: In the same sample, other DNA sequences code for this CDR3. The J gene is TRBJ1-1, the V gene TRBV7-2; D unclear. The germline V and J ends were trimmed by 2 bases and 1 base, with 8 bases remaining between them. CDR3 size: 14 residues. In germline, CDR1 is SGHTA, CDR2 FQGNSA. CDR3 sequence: CASSLSGGNTEAFF. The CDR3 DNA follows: TGTGCCAGCAGCTTATCAGGCGGGAACACTGAAGCTTTCTTT.

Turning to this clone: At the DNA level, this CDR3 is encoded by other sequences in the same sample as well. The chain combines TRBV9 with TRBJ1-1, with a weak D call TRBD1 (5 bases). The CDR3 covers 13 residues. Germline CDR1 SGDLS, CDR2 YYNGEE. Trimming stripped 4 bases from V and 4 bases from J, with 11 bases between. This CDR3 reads CASSLGGGTEAFF. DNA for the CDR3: TGTGCCAGCAGCCTGGGGGGAGGCACTGAAGCTTTCTTT.

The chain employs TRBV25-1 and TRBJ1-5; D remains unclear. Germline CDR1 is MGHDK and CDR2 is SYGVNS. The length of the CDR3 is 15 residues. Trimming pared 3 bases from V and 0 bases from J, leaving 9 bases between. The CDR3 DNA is TGTGCCAGCAGTGAGGGTCGGTATAGCAATCAGCCCCAGCATTTT. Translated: CASSEGRYSNQPQHF. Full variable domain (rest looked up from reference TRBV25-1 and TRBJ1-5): EADIYQTPRYLVIGTGKKITLECSQTMGHDKMYWYQQDPGMELHLIHYSYGVNSTEKGDLSSESTVSRIRTEHFPLTLESARPSHTSQYLCASSEGRYSNQPQHFGDGTRLSIL.

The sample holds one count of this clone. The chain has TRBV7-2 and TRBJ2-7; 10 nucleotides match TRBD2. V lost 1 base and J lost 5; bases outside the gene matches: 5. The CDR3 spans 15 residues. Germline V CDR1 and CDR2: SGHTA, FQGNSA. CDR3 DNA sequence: TGTGCCAGCAGCTTAGATGGGCTAGCGGGAGACGAGCAGTACTTC. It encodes CASSLDGLAGDEQYF.

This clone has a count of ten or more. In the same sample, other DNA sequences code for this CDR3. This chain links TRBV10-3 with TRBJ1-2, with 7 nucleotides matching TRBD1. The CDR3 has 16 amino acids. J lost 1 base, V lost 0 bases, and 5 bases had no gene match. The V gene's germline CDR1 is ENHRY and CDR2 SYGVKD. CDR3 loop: CAISESTPGGNYGYTF. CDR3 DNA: TGTGCCATCAGTGAGTCGACGCCAGGGGGTAACTATGGCTACACCTTC.

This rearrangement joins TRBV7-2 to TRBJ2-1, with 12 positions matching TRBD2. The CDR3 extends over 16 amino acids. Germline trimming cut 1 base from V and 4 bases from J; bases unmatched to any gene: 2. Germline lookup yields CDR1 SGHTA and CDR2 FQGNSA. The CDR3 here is CASSLDLAGGYNEQFF. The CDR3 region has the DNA TGTGCCAGCAGCTTAGATCTAGCGGGAGGGTACAATGAGCAGTTCTTC.

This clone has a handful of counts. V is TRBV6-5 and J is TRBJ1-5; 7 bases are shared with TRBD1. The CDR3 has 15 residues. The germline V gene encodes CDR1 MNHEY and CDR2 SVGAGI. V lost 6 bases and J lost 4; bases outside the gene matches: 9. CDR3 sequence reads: CASSPGGGVNQPQHF. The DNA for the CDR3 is TGTGCCAGCAGCCCAGGGGGAGGTGTAAATCAGCCCCAGCATTTT.

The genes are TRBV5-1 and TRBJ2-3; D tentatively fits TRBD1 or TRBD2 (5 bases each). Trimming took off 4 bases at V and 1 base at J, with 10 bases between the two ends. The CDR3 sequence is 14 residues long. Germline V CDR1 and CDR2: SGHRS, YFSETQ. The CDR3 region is CASSVGPGTDTQYF. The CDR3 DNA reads TGCGCCAGCAGCGTGGGACCCGGCACAGATACGCAGTATTTT.

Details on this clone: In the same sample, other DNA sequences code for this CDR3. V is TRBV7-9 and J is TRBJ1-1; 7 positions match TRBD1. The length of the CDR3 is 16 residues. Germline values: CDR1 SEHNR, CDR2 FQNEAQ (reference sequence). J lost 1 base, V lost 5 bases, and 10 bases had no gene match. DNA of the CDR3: TGTGCCAGCAGCCTTCTGATAGGGGGCAGGAACACTGAAGCTTTCTTT. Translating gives CASSLLIGGRNTEAFF.

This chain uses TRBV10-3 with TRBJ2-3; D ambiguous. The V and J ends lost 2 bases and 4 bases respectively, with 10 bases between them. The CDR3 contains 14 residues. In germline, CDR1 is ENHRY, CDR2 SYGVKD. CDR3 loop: CAISEGKAPDTQYF. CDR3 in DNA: TGTGCCATCAGTGAGGGGAAAGCCCCAGATACGCAGTATTTT.

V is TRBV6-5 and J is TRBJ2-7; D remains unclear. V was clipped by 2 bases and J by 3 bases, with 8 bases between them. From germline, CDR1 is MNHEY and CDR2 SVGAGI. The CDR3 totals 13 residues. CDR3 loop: CASSYRRGYEQYF. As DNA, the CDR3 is TGTGCCAGCAGTTACAGGAGAGGCTACGAGCAGTACTTC.

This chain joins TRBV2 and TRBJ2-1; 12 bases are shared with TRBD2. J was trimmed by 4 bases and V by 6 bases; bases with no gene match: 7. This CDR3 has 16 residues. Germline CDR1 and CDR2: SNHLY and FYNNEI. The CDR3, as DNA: TGTGCCAGCAGCTCTTTTGGACTAGCGGGGTACAATGAGCAGTTCTTC. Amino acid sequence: CASSSFGLAGYNEQFF.

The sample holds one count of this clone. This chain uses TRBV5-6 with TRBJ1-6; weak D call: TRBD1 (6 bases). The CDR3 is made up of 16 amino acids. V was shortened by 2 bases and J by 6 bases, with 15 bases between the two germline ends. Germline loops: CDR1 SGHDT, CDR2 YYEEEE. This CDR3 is CASSLAYRDSNSPLHF. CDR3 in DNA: TGTGCCAGCAGCTTAGCGTACAGGGATTCTAATTCACCCCTCCACTTT.

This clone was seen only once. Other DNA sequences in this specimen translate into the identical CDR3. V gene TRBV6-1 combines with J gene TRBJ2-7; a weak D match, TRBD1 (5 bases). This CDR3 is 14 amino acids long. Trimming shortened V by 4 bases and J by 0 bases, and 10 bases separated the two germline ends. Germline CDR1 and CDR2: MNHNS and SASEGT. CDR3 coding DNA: TGTGCCAGCAGTGGAGGTCAGGGCTCCTACGAGCAGTACTTC. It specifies CASSGGQGSYEQYF.

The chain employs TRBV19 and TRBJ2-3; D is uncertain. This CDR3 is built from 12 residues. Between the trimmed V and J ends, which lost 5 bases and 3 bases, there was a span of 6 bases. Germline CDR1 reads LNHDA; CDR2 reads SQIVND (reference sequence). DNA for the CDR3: TGTGCCAGTAGTGTGGGGACAGATACGCAGTATTTT. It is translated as CASSVGTDTQYF.

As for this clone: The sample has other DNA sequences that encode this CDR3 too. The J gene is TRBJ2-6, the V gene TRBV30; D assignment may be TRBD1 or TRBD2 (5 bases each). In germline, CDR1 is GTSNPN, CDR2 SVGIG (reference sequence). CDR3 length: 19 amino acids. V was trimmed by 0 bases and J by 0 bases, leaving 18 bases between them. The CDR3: CAWSVQLGVSYSGANVLTF. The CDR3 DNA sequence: TGTGCCTGGAGTGTACAACTGGGGGTCTCCTACTCTGGGGCCAACGTCCTGACTTTC.

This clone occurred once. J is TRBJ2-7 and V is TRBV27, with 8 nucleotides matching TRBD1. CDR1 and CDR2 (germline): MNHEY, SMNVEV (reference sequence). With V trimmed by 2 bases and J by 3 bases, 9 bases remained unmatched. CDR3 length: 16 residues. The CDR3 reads CASSLRAADRGYEQYF. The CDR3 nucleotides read TGTGCCAGCAGTTTACGGGCCGCCGACAGGGGCTACGAGCAGTACTTC.

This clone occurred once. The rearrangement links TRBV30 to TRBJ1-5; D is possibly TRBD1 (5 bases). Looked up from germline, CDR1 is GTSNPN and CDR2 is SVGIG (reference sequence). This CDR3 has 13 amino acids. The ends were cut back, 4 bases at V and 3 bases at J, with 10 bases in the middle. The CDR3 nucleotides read TGTGCCTGGAAGGGCGGGACCAATCAGCCCCAGCATTTT. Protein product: CAWKGGTNQPQHF.

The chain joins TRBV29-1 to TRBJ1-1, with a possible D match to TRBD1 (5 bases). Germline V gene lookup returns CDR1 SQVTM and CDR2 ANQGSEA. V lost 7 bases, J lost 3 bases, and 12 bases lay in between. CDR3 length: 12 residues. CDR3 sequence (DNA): TGCAGCGCCTCCAGAGGGGACACTGAAGCTTTCTTT. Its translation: CSASRGDTEAFF.

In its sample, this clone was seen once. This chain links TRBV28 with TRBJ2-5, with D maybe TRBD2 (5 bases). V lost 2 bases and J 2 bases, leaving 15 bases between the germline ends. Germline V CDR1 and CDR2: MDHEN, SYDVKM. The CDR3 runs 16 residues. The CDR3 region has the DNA TGTGCCAGCAGTTTAGCATCCGGCGGAGGACAAGAGACCCAGTACTTC. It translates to CASSLASGGGQETQYF.

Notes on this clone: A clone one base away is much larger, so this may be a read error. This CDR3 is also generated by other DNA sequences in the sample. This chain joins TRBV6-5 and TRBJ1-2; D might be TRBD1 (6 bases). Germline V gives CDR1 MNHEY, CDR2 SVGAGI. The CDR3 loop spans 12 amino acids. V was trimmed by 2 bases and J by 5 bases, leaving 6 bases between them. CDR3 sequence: CASSYRGYGYTF. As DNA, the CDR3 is TGTGCCAGCAGTTACAGGGGGTATGGCTACACCTTC.

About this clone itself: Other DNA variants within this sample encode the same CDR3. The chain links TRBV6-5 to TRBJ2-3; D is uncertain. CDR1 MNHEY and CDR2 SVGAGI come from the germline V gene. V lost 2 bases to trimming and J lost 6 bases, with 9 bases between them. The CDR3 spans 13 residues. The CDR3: CASSYPGTDTQYF. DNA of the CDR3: TGTGCCAGCAGTTACCCAGGAACGGATACGCAGTATTTT.

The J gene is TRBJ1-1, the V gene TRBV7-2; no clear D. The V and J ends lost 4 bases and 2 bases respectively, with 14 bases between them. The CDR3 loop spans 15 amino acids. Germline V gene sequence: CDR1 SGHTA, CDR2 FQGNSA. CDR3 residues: CASSSAQVGNTEAFF. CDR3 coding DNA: TGTGCCAGCAGCTCGGCACAAGTGGGTAACACTGAAGCTTTCTTT. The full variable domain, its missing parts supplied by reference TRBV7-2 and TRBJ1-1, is GAGVSQSPSNKVTEKGKDVELRCDPISGHTALYWYRQSLGQGLEFLIYFQGNSAPDKSGLPSDRFSAERTGGSVSTLTIQRTQQEDSAVYLCASSSAQVGNTEAFFGQGTRLTVV.